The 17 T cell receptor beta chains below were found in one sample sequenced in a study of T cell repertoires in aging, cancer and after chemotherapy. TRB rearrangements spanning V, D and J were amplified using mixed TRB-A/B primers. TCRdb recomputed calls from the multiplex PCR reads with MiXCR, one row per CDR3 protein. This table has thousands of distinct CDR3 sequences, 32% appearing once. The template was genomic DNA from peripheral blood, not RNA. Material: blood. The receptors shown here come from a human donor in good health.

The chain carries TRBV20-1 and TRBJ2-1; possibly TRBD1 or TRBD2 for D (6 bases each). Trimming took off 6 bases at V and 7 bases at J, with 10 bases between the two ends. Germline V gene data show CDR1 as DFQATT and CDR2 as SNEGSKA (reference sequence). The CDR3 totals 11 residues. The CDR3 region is CSARRGNEQFF. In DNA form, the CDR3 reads TGCAGTGCCCGGAGGGGGAATGAGCAGTTCTTC.

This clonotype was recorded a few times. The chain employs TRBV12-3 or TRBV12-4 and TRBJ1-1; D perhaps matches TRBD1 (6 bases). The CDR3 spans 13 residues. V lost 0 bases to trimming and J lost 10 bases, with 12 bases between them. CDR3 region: CASSLARGVGAFF. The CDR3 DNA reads TGTGCCAGCAGTTTAGCGAGGGGGGTTGGAGCTTTCTTT.

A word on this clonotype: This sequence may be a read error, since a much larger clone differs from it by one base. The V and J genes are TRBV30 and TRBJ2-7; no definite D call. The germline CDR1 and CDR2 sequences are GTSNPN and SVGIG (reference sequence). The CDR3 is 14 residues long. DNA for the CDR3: TGTGCCAGTAGTACCACGATAAGCTCCTACGGGCAGTACTTC. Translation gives CASSTTISSYGQYF.

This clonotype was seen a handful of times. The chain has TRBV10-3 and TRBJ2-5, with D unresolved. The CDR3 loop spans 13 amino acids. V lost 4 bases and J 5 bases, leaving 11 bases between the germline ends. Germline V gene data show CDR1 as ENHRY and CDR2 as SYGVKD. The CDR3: CAISAQMQETQYF. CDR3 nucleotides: TGTGCCATCAGTGCCCAGATGCAGGAGACCCAGTACTTC.

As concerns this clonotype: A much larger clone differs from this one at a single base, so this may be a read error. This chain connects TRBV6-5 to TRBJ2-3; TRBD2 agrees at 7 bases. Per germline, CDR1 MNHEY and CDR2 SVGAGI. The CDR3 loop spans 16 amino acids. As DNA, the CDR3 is TGTGCCAGCAATTACTCGAAGCTAGCGGCGATAGATACGCAGTATTTT. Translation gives CASNYSKLAAIDTQYF.

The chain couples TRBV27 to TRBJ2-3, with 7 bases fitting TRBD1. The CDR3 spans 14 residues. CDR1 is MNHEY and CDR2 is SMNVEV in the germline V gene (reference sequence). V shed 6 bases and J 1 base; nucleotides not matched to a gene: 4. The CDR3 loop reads CASSGQVGTDTQYF. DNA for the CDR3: TGTGCCAGCAGCGGACAGGTTGGCACAGATACGCAGTATTTT.

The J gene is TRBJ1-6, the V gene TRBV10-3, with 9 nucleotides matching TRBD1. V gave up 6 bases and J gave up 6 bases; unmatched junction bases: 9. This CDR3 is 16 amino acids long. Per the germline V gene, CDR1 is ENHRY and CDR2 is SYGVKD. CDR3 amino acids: CAIRDIQGAGNSPLHF. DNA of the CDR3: TGTGCCATCAGGGATATACAGGGGGCTGGTAATTCACCCCTCCACTTT.

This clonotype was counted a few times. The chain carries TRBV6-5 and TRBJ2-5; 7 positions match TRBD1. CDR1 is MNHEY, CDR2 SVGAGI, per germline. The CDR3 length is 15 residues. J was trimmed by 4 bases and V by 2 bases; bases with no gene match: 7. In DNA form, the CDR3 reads TGTGCCAGCAGTTACGGCCAGGGGGTAGGAGAGACCCAGTACTTC. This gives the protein CASSYGQGVGETQYF.

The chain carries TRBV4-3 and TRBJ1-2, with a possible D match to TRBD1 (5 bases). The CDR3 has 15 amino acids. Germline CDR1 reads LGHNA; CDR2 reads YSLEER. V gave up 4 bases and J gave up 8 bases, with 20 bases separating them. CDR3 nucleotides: TGCGCCAGCAGCCTAGGTTCATCGGCAGGGAAGGGCTACACCTTC. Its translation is CASSLGSSAGKGYTF.

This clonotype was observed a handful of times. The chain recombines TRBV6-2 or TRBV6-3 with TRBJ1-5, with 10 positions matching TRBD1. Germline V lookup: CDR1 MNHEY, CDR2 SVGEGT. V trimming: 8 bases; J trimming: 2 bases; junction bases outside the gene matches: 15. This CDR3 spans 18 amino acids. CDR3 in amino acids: CASAADRGSYMGNQPQHF. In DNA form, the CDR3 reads TGTGCCAGCGCCGCGGACAGGGGGTCCTATATGGGCAATCAGCCCCAGCATTTT.

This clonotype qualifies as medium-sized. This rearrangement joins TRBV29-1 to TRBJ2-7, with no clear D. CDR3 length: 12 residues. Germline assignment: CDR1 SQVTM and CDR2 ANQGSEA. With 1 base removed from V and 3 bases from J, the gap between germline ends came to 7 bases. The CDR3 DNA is TGCAGCGTTGAAGTCCAGGACTACGAGCAGTACTTC. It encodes CSVEVQDYEQYF.

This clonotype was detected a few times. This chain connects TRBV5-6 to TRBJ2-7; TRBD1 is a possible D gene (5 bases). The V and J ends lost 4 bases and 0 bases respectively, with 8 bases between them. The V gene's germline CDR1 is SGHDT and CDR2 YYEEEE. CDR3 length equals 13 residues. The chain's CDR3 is CASSTDNSYEQYF. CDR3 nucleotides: TGTGCCAGCAGCACGGACAACTCCTACGAGCAGTACTTC.

CDR3 nucleotides: TGTGCCAGCAGTACCACAGGGGAGAGTAGTCAGCCCCAGCATTTT. Protein: CASSTTGESSQPQHF. The chain has TRBV27 and TRBJ1-5, with 7 bases matching TRBD1. V lost 5 bases and J lost 6; bases outside the gene matches: 10. Germline lookup yields CDR1 MNHEY and CDR2 SMNVEV (reference sequence). The CDR3 covers 15 residues.

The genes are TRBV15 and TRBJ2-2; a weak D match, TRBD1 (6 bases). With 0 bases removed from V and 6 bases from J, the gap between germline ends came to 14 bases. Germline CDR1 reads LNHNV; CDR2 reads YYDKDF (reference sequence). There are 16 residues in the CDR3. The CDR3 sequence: CATSRETGQGSGELFF. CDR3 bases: TGTGCCACCAGCAGAGAAACAGGGCAGGGGTCCGGGGAGCTGTTTTTT.

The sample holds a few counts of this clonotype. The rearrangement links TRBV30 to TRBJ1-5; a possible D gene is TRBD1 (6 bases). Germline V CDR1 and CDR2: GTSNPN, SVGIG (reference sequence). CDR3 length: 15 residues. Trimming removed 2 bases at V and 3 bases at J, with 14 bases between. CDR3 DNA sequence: TGTGCCTGGAGTACCGCAGGACAGTTCAATCAGCCCCAGCATTTT. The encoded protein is CAWSTAGQFNQPQHF.

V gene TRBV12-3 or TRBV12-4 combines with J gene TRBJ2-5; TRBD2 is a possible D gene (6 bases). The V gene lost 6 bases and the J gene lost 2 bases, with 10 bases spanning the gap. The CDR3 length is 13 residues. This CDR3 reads CASSGGPQETQYF. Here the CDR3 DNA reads TGTGCCAGCAGCGGAGGGCCGCAAGAGACCCAGTACTTC.

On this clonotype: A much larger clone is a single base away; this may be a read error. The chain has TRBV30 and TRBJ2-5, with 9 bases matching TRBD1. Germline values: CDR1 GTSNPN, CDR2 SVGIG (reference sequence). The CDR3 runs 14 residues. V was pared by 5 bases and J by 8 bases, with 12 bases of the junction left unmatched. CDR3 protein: CAWVQGAGRDTQYF. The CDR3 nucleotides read TGTGCCTGGGTACAGGGGGCGGGGCGAGATACCCAGTACTTC.